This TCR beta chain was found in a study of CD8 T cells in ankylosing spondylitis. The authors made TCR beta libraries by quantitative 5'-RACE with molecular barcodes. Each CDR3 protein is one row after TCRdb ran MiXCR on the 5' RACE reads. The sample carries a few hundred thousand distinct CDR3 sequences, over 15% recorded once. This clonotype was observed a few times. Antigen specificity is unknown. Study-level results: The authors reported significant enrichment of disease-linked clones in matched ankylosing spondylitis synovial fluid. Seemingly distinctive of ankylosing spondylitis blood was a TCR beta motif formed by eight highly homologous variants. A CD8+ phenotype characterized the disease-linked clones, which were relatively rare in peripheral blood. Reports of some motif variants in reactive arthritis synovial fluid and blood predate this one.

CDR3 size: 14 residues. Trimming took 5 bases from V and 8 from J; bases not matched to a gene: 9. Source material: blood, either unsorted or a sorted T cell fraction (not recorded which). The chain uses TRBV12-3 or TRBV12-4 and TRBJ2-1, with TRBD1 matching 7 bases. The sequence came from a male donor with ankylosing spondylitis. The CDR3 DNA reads TGTGCCAGCAGTCCCCAGACAGGGACCCATGAGCAGTTCTTC. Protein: CASSPQTGTHEQFF.